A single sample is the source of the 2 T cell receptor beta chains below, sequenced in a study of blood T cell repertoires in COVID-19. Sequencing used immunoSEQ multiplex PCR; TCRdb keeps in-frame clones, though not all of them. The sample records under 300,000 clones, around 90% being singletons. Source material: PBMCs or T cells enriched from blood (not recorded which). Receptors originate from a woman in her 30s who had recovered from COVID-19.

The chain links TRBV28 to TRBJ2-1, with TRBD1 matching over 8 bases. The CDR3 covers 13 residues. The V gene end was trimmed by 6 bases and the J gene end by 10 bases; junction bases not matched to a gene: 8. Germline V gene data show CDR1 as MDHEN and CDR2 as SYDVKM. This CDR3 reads CASRGAHRGEQFF. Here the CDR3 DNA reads TGTGCCAGCAGAGGGGCTCACAGGGGGGAGCAGTTCTTC. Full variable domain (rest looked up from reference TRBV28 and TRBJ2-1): DVKVTQSSRYLVKRTGEKVFLECVQDMDHENMFWYRQDPGLGLRLIYFSYDVKMKEKGDIPEGYSVSREKKERFSLILESASTNQTSMYLCASRGAHRGEQFFGPGTRLTVL.

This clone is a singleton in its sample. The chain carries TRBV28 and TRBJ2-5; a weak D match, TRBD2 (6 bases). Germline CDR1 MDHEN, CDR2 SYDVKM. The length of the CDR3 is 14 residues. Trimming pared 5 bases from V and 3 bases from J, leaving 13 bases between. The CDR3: CASSPLRREETQYF. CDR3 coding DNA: TGTGCCAGCAGTCCCCTGAGGAGGGAAGAGACCCAGTACTTC.